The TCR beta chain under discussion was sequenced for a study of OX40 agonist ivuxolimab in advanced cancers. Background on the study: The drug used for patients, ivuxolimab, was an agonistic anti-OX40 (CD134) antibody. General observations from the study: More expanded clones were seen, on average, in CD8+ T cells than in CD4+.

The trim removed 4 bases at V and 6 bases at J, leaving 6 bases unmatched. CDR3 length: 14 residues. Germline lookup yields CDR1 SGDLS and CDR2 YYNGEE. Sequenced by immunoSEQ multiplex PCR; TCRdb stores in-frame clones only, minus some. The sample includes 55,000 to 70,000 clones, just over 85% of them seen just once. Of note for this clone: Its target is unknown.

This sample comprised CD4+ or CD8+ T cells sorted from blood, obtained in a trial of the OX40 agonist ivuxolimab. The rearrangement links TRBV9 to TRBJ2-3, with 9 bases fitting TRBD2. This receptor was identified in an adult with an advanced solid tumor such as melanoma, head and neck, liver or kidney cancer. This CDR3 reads CASSLGTSKDTQYF. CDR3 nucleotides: TGTGCCAGCAGCCTCGGGACTAGCAAGGATACGCAGTATTTT.